This T cell receptor (beta chain) was recorded in a study of vaccination effects on CD4 cells after COVID-19. Study-wide points: At late timepoints after vaccination, vaccine- and infection-induced clones shrank markedly. In healthy vaccinees, only 1 of 255 vaccine-induced clones cross-reacted with common cold coronaviruses.

The V end was cut by 3 bases, the J end by 0 bases, with 15 bases between. The V gene's germline CDR1 is KGHSH and CDR2 LQKENI. The CDR3 runs 18 residues. TCRdb's table, derived via immunoSEQ multiplex PCR, lists solely in-frame clones and lacks some. The sample records more than 40,000 clones, around 76% being singletons. This clone has just one count. Its antigen remains unknown. Viral peptide pool expansion of antigen-specific CD4+ T cells preceded sequencing in the ViraFEST assay. Isolation of CD4+ T cells took place after less than twelve days of culture. In the vaccine recipients, nucleocapsid antibodies were negative and there was no prior SARS-CoV-2 infection. PBMC were cultured at around 2 million per well with approximately 10 IU/ml IL-2 and around 10 ug/ml peptides. Replacing half the medium with IL-2 medium was done on days 3 and 7.

Sequencing used CD4+ T cells from PBMCs cultured with SARS-CoV-2 spike peptides, obtained before COVID-19 vaccination. This receptor was identified in a human donor who received a COVID-19 vaccine. This chain links TRBV18 with TRBJ2-6; possibly TRBD1 for D (6 bases). The CDR3 DNA follows: TGTGCCAGCTCACCTCTCGGGACAACAAGCTCTGGGGCCAACGTCCTGACTTTC. Translation gives CASSPLGTTSSGANVLTF.